Included here is one T cell receptor beta chain sequence, with context. The data stem from a study of T cell changes during pregnancy in multiple sclerosis. CDR1 is SGHRS, CDR2 YFSETQ, per germline. Losses at the gene ends were 0 bases for V and 3 bases for J; bases not matched to a gene: 3. The CDR3 runs 15 residues. The assay was immunoSEQ multiplex PCR, and TCRdb's table has in-frame clones only and misses some. The sample yields 55,000 to 65,000 clones, more than 90% seen once. This TCR was recovered from a female donor with multiple sclerosis, enrolled in a pregnancy study. The chain uses TRBV5-1 and TRBJ2-5; 9 nucleotides agree with TRBD1. This specimen consisted of peripheral blood, obtained in the second trimester of pregnancy. CDR3 sequence: CASSLEGTGKETQYF. CDR3 nucleotide sequence: TGCGCCAGCAGCTTGGAGGGGACAGGGAAAGAGACCCAGTACTTC.